The 5 T cell receptor beta chains presented below share a single source sample, sequenced in a study of chemoradiotherapy in HPV16-positive cancers. The data were produced by immunoSEQ multiplex PCR, yet TCRdb's version contains in-frame clones alone and is incomplete. Here the sample spans around 13,000 clones, approximately 89% being singletons. Here the sequenced sample was blood, taken from a patient who underwent chemoradiotherapy. The receptor set was obtained from a human donor with HPV-associated anogenital cancer.

The gene calls are TRBV7-2 and TRBJ2-1; D call uncertain. Germline V gene lookup returns CDR1 SGHTA and CDR2 FQGNSA. The ends were cut back, 2 bases at V and 1 base at J, with 9 bases in the middle. The CDR3 runs to 15 residues. Written as DNA, the CDR3 is TGTGCCAGCAGCTTATCCTTGGGTTCCTACAATGAGCAGTTCTTC. This gives the protein CASSLSLGSYNEQFF. The full variable domain, completed using reference TRBV7-2 and TRBJ2-1, is GAGVSQSPSNKVTEKGKDVELRCDPISGHTALYWYRQSLGQGLEFLIYFQGNSAPDKSGLPSDRFSAERTGGSVSTLTIQRTQQEDSAVYLCASSLSLGSYNEQFFGPGTRLTVL.

The rearrangement joins TRBV9 to TRBJ1-3; the match to TRBD1 covers 8 bases. CDR1 is SGDLS and CDR2 is YYNGEE in the germline V gene. This CDR3 contains 15 residues. The V gene end was trimmed by 3 bases and the J gene end by 4 bases; junction bases not matched to a gene: 6. The CDR3 sequence: CASSAMTGVGNTIYF. The CDR3 bases are TGTGCCAGCAGCGCCATGACAGGGGTCGGAAACACCATATATTTT. Drawing the rest from reference TRBV9 and TRBJ1-3, the complete variable domain is DSGVTQTPKHLITATGQRVTLRCSPRSGDLSVYWYQQSLDQGLQFLIQYYNGEERAKGNILERFSAQQFPDLHSELNLSSLELGDSALYFCASSAMTGVGNTIYFGEGSWLTVV.

The chain links TRBV7-9 to TRBJ2-5; 7 nucleotides agree with TRBD1. The CDR3 has 15 amino acids. Losses at the gene ends were 5 bases for V and 2 bases for J; bases not matched to a gene: 8. Germline values: CDR1 SEHNR, CDR2 FQNEAQ (reference sequence). The CDR3 sequence: CASSRGTAAQETQYF. CDR3 nucleotides: TGTGCCAGCAGCCGTGGGACAGCCGCTCAAGAGACCCAGTACTTC.

The chain employs TRBV6-5 and TRBJ1-1, with 9 bases identical to TRBD1. CDR3 size: 12 residues. Per germline, CDR1 MNHEY and CDR2 SVGAGI. The trim removed 4 bases at V and 7 bases at J, leaving 1 base unmatched. The CDR3 spells CASSSGQGEAFF. In nucleotides, the CDR3 is TGTGCCAGCAGTTCGGGACAGGGTGAAGCTTTCTTT.

The chain carries TRBV15 and TRBJ1-1; 8 bases are a match to TRBD1. The CDR3 runs 15 residues. From germline, CDR1 is LNHNV and CDR2 YYDKDF (reference sequence). J gave up 3 bases and V 1 base, and 4 bases lay outside the gene matches. CDR3 DNA: TGTGCCACCAGCAGAGGATCAGGGGGCTACACTGAAGCTTTCTTT. It encodes CATSRGSGGYTEAFF. The full variable domain, in which reference TRBV15 and TRBJ1-1 provide the parts outside the CDR3, is DAMVIQNPRYQVTQFGKPVTLSCSQTLNHNVMYWYQQKSSQAPKLLFHYYDKDFNNEADTPDNFQSRRPNTSFCFLDIRSPGLGDTAMYLCATSRGSGGYTEAFFGQGTRLTVV.